The clone carrying this TCR beta chain has only one observation. The antigen remains unidentified. V lost 4 bases to trimming and J lost 0 bases, with 8 bases between them. Germline V gene lookup returns CDR1 SGHDT and CDR2 YYEEEE. The CDR3 is 15 amino acids. Naive CD8 isolation took CD45RO-negative cells positively selected for CCR7 and excluded terminally differentiated effector memory CD45RA+ cells. The source of the sample is a study of shared clonotypes between healthy human individuals. General observations from the study: It was the few donors that limited the genetic and exposure-history diversity represented. Naive subsets generally had larger estimated richness than memory subsets.

Assay used: immunoSEQ multiplex PCR; TCRdb lists only in-frame clones, some missing. This sample has about 590,000 clones, with nearly 97% found just once. Material for sequencing was naive CD8+ T cells sorted from blood. The chain carries TRBV5-6 and TRBJ2-6; maybe TRBD2 (5 bases). The source of this sequence is a woman aged 30 to 39 in good health. The CDR3 sequence: CASSLGSSGANVLTF. The CDR3 nucleotides read TGTGCCAGCAGCCTAGGGAGCTCTGGGGCCAACGTCCTGACTTTC.